Included here is one TCR beta chain sequence, with context. What it recognizes is unknown. The V segment lost 3 bases and the J segment 2 bases; nucleotides outside the gene matches: 3. Germline V lookup: CDR1 KGHSH, CDR2 LQKENI. The CDR3 is 16 amino acids. This entry comes from a study of cytomegalovirus exposure and HLA in healthy donors. Overall study findings and caveats: Some TCR beta chains (roughly 150 of them) were listed as cytomegalovirus-associated.

Repertoires were generated with immunoSEQ multiplex PCR, while TCRdb's copy carries only in-frame clones and drops some. Of about 240,000 clones in the sample, 75% to 90% were seen once. From the approximately 110-subject validation cohort, which was separate from the approximately 700-subject first cohort, the donors were drawn. Sequencing was done on a sample of PBMCs. This chain connects TRBV18 to TRBJ2-1; 11 bases agree with TRBD2. The receptor's source is a woman younger than 45 in good health and CMV-seropositive. In DNA, the CDR3 is TGTGCCAGCTCACCCGGGACTAGCGGAGCCTACAATGAGCAGTTCTTC. Translating gives CASSPGTSGAYNEQFF. Drawing the rest from reference TRBV18 and TRBJ2-1, the complete variable domain is NAGVMQNPRHLVRRRGQEARLRCSPMKGHSHVYWYRQLPEEGLKFMVYLQKENIIDESGMPKERFSAEFPKEGPSILRIQQVVRGDSAAYFCASSPGTSGAYNEQFFGPGTRLTVL.